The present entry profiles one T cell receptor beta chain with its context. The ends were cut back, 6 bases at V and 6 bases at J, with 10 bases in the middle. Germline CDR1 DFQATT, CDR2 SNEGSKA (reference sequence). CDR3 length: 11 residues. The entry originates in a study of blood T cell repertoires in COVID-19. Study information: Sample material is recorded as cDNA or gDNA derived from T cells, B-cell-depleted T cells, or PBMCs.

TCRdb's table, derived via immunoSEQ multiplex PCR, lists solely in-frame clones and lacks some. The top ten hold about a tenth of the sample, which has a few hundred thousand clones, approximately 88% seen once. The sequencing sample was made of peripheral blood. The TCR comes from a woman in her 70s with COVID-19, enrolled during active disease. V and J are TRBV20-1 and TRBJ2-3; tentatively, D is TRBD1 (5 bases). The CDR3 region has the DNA TGCAGTGCCGAGAAGGGGGATACGCAGTATTTT. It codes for CSAEKGDTQYF.